This T cell receptor beta chain is from a study of shared clonotypes between healthy human individuals. Measured with immunoSEQ multiplex PCR; TCRdb has only the in-frame clones, and not every one. Seen here are roughly 810,000 clones, 90% to 97% observed once, and the top ten hold about 0.25%. The naive CD8 subset, CD45RO-negative cells positively selected for CCR7, excluded terminally differentiated effector memory CD45RA+ cells. CDR1 is LNHNV, CDR2 YYDKDF, per germline (reference sequence). The V end lost 1 base, the J end lost 0 bases, and 6 bases lay between the germline ends. This CDR3 has 15 residues.

The J gene is TRBJ2-2, the V gene TRBV15, with TRBD2 as a possible D gene (6 bases). The sequenced sample was naive CD8+ T cells sorted from blood. This sequence was found in a young man in good health. The CDR3 reads CATSRGRANTGELFF. CDR3 bases: TGTGCCACCAGCAGAGGGAGGGCGAACACCGGGGAGCTGTTTTTT.